Below are 4 T cell receptor beta chains sequenced from a single sample in a study of T cells in Graves' hyperthyroidism and ophthalmopathy. Amplification of TCR beta CDR3 regions used RNA as the template. Carried out on the TCR CDR3, a first-round RT-PCR used the HTBI primer set. TCRdb independently ran MiXCR on the multiplex PCR reads; one entry per CDR3 protein. The profile shows 490,000 or so distinct CDR3 sequences, 15% to 20% of them singletons. Sequencing used blood. These receptors all stem from a man aged 35 to 55 with Graves' ophthalmopathy.

This sequence joins TRBV29-1 and TRBJ1-1; 9 bases agree with TRBD1. V lost 0 bases and J lost 5; bases outside the gene matches: 7. Germline CDR1 and CDR2: SQVTM and ANQGSEA. The CDR3 extends over 15 amino acids. The CDR3 region has the DNA TGCAGCGTTGAAGATTACGGGACAGGGTGGACTGAAGCTTTCTTT. It encodes CSVEDYGTGWTEAFF.

This clonotype appeared a few times. The rearrangement uses TRBV10-3 and TRBJ1-1; TRBD1 is a possible D gene (6 bases). The CDR3 loop spans 14 amino acids. V shed 5 bases and J shed 6 bases, with 16 bases lying between them. In germline, CDR1 is ENHRY, CDR2 SYGVKD. For the CDR3, the DNA is TGTGCCATCAGTTGGGGGCACCGGGATTCTGAAGCTTTCTTT. Translated: CAISWGHRDSEAFF.

The chain couples TRBV27 to TRBJ1-1; D may be TRBD1 (6 bases). V was pared by 2 bases and J by 7 bases, with 14 bases between. The germline CDR1 and CDR2 sequences are MNHEY and SMNVEV (reference sequence). The length of the CDR3 is 14 residues. The CDR3 loop reads CASSLRGGYDEAFF. The DNA of the CDR3 is TGTGCCAGCAGTTTAAGGGGGGGATATGATGAAGCTTTCTTT.

This clonotype was observed at least ten times. V usage is TRBV7-8 and J usage is TRBJ2-7, with a weak D call TRBD1 (6 bases). Germline-derived CDR1 and CDR2 are SGHVS and FQNEAQ. Trimming took 5 bases from V and 0 from J, leaving 14 bases between them. The CDR3 sequence is 15 residues long. CDR3 nucleotides: TGTGCCAGCAGCCCCCAGGGGACCTTCTCCTACGAGCAGTACTTC. It yields the protein CASSPQGTFSYEQYF. Using reference TRBV7-8 and TRBJ2-7 for the parts outside the CDR3, the full variable domain is GAGVSQSPRYKVAKRGQDVALRCDPISGHVSLFWYQQALGQGPEFLTYFQNEAQLDKSGLPSDRFFAERPEGSVSTLKIQRTQQEDSAVYLCASSPQGTFSYEQYFGPGTRLTVT.